This T cell receptor beta chain came from a study of T cells in narcolepsy. TCRdb's copy holds only in-frame clones and misses some; the assay was immunoSEQ multiplex PCR. In the table there are fewer than 30,000 clones, more than 80% of which are singletons. The CDR3 spans 15 residues. Per germline, CDR1 KGHSH and CDR2 LQKENI. Trimming shortened V by 2 bases and J by 2 bases, and 13 bases separated the two germline ends. This chain uses TRBV18 with TRBJ2-7; D is unresolved. Sequences were obtained from CD45RA- memory CD4+ T cells from PBMCs. The clonotype originates from a human donor with narcolepsy. This CDR3 reads CASSPRIGEPYEQYF. Written as DNA, the CDR3 is TGTGCCAGCTCACCAAGGATAGGAGAGCCCTACGAGCAGTACTTC.